The source of this T cell receptor (beta chain) is a study of CD8 T cells in ankylosing spondylitis (dated by TCRdb to the late 2010s). Turning to the overall study: T cell receptor beta repertoires were profiled in healthy donors and ankylosing spondylitis patients so that disease-linked TCR variants could be found. The full study cohort was made up of about 24 ankylosing spondylitis patients and over 90 healthy donors. Peripheral blood samples were taken, and synovial fluid was additionally collected from ankylosing spondylitis patients. Study-level results and caveats: Some motif variants were previously reported in synovial fluid and blood of reactive arthritis patients, suggesting common disease-initiation mechanisms. Significant enrichment of the disease-linked clones was reported in matched synovial fluid samples from ankylosing spondylitis patients. A TCR beta motif of several highly homologous amino acid variants appeared characteristic of blood from ankylosing spondylitis patients. The disease-linked clones had a CD8+ phenotype and were found at relatively low frequencies in peripheral blood.

Relative to germline, V is 10 bases shorter and J is 10 bases shorter, with 17 bases between their ends. The germline V gene encodes CDR1 SNHLY and CDR2 FYNNEI. Its CDR3 holds 12 amino acids, cysteine through phenylalanine. Solely the CDR3 DNA is kept, with 36 bases framed from the first base. Sequencing used an Illumina HiSeq 2500. Quantitative 5'-RACE with molecular barcodes was used to prepare TCR beta libraries. From the authors' description of their analysis: To identify disease-linked TCR variants, a new computational method was used, one built on a probabilistic model of VDJ rearrangement. TCRdb took the public reads, trimmed them with fastp at Q25, ran MiXCR for clone calling and kept in-frame beta chains. Duplicate CDR3 protein sequences are folded into a single record with the most common DNA and genes. The V and J calls were not made by the authors but by TCRdb's processing. A total of 230,000 or so distinct CDR3 sequences appear in this sample, more than 20% of them only once. The ten largest clones add up to around 0.58% of the sample.

This clonotype occurred many times. Its antigen is still unknown. Qualities for individual bases were not recorded, and no much larger clone is one base off. The chain was built from TRBV2 and TRBJ2-1; TRBD2 is a possible D gene, resting on 6 matching bases. Sequenced: blood, either unsorted or a sorted T cell fraction (not recorded which). This clonotype was obtained from a male donor with ankylosing spondylitis or in good health (not recorded which). The nucleotide sequence reads TGTGCCACCAAGCCGGGGGTAGGCGAGCAGTTCTTC. This yields the protein CATKPGVGEQFF.